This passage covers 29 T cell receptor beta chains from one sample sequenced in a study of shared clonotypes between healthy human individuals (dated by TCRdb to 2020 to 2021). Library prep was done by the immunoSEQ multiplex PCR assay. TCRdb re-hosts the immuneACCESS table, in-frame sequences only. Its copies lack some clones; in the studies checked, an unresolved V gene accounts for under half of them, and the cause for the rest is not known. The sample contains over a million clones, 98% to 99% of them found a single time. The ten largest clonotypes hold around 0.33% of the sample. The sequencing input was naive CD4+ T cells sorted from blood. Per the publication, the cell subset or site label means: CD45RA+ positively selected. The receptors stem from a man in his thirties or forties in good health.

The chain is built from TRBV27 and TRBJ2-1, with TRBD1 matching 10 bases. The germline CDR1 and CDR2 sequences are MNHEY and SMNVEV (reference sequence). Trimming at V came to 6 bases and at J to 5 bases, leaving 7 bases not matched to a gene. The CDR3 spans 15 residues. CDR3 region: CASSLAGQGDNEQFF. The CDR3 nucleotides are TGTGCCAGCAGCCTCGCCGGACAGGGGGACAATGAGCAGTTCTTC.

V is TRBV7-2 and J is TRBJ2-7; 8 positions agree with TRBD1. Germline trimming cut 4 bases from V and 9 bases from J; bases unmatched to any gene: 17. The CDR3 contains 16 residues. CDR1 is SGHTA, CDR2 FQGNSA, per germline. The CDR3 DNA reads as TGTGCCAGCAGCTCTGAAATGAGTCGGACAGGGAAAGGGCAGTACTTC. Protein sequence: CASSSEMSRTGKGQYF.

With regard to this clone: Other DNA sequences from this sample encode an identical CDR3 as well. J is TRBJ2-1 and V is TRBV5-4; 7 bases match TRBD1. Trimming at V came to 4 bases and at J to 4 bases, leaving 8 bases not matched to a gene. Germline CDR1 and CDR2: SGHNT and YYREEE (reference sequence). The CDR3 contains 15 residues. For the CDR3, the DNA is TGTGCCAGCAGCCCAAGACAGGGAGCGTACAATGAGCAGTTCTTC. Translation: CASSPRQGAYNEQFF.

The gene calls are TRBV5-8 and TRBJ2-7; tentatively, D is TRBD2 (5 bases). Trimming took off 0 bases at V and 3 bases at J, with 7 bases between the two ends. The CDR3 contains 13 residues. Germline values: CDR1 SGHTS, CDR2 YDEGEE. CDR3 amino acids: CASSLAGNYEQYF. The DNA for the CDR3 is TGTGCCAGCAGCTTGGCCGGGAACTACGAGCAGTACTTC.

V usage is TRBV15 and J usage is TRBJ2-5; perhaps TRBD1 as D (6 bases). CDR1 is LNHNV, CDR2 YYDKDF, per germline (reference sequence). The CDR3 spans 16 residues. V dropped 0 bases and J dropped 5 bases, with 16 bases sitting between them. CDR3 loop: CATSRDLRGRFETQYF. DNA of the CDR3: TGTGCCACCAGCAGAGACCTCAGGGGTCGTTTCGAGACCCAGTACTTC.

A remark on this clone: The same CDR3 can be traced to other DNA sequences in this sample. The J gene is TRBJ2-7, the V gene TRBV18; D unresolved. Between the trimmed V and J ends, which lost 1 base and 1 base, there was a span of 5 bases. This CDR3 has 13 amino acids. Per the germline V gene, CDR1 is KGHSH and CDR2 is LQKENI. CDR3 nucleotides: TGTGCCAGCTCACCACGCGCGTCCTACGAGCAGTACTTC. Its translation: CASSPRASYEQYF.

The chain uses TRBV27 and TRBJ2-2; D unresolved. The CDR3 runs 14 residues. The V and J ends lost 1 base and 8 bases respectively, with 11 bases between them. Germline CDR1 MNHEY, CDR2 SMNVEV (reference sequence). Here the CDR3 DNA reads TGTGCCAGCAGTTTATGGGCCCTGGCGGGGGAGCTGTTTTTT. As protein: CASSLWALAGELFF.

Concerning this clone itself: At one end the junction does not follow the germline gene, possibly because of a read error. The CDR3 region has the DNA TGCAGCGTAGAAGGACAGTCTAGCTACGAGCAGTACTTC. Residues: CSVEGQSSYEQYF. The rearrangement joins TRBV29-1 to TRBJ2-7; weak D call: TRBD1 (6 bases). The CDR3 is 13 residues long. Germline V gene sequence: CDR1 SQVTM, CDR2 ANQGSEA.

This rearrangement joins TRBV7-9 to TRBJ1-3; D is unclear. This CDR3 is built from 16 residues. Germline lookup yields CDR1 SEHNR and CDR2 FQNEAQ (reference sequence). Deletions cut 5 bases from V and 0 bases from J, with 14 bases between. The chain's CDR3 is CASSHLAPSSGNTIYF. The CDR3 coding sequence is TGTGCCAGCAGCCACCTCGCTCCCAGCTCTGGAAACACCATATATTTT.

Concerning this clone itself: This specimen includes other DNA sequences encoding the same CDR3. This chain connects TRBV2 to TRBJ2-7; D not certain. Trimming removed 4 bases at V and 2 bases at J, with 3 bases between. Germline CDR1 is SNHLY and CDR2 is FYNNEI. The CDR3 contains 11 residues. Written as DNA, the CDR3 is TGTGCCAGCAGTGGGCCCTACGAGCAGTACTTC. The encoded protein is CASSGPYEQYF.

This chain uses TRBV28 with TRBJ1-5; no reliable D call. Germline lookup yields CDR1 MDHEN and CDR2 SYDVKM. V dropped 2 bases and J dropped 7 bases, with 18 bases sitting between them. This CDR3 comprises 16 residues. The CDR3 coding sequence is TGTGCCAGCAGTTTAGGGGTCCCACAACCGAACCAGCCCCAGCATTTT. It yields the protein CASSLGVPQPNQPQHF.

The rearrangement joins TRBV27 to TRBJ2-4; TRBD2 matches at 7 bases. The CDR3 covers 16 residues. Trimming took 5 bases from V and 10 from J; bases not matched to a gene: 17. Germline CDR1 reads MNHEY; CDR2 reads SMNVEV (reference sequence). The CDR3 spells CASSQKYYEGRGIQYF. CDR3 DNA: TGTGCCAGCAGTCAGAAATATTACGAGGGGCGGGGGATTCAGTACTTC.

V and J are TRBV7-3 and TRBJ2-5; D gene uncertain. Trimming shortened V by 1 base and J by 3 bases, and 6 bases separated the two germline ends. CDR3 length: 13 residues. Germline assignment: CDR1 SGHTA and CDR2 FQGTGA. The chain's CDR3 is CASSLIVEETQYF. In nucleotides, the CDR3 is TGTGCCAGCAGCTTAATTGTGGAAGAGACCCAGTACTTC. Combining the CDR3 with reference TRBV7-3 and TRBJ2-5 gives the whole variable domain GAGVSQTPSNKVTEKGKYVELRCDPISGHTALYWYRQSLGQGPEFLIYFQGTGAADDSGLPNDRFFAVRPEGSVSTLKIQRTERGDSAVYLCASSLIVEETQYFGPGTRLLVL.

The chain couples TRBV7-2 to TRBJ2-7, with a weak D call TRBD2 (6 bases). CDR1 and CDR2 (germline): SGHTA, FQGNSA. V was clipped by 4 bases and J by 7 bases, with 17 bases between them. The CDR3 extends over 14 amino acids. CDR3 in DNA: TGTGCCAGCAGCTCACGGAGGGAGCTGGGGGAGCAGTACTTC. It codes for CASSSRRELGEQYF.

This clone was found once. The CDR3 bases are TGTGCCAGCAGCCGGACGGGGGAGGAACTGTTTTTT. Its translation: CASSRTGEELFF. The chain uses TRBV14 and TRBJ1-4; possible D gene TRBD1, 5 bases. Trimming removed 4 bases from V and 12 bases from J, with 12 bases in between. The CDR3 extends over 12 amino acids. Germline lookup yields CDR1 SGHDN and CDR2 FVKESK.

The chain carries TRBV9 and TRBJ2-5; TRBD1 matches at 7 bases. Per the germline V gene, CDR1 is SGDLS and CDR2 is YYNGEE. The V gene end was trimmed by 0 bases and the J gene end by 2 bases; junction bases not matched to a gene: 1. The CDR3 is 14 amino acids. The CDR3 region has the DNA TGTGCCAGCAGCGTAGAGGGACAGCAAGAGACCCAGTACTTC. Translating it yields CASSVEGQQETQYF. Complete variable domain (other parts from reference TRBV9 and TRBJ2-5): DSGVTQTPKHLITATGQRVTLRCSPRSGDLSVYWYQQSLDQGLQFLIQYYNGEERAKGNILERFSAQQFPDLHSELNLSSLELGDSALYFCASSVEGQQETQYFGPGTRLLVL.

The CDR3 region is CASSPPGGSYNEQFF. DNA for the CDR3: TGTGCCAGCAGCCCCCCCGGTGGCTCCTACAATGAGCAGTTCTTC. The rearrangement uses TRBV6-5 and TRBJ2-1; D remains ambiguous. The V and J ends lost 6 bases and 0 bases respectively, with 12 bases between them. From germline, CDR1 is MNHEY and CDR2 SVGAGI. The CDR3 length is 15 residues.

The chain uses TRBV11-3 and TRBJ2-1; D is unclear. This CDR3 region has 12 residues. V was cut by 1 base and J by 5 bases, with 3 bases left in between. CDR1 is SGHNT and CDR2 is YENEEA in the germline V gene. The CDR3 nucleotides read TGTGCCAGCAGCTTAGCACACAATGAGCAGTTCTTC. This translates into CASSLAHNEQFF.

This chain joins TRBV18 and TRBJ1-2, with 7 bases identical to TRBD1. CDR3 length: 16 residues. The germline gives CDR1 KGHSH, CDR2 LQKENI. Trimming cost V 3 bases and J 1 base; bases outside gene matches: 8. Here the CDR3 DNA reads TGTGCCAGCTCACCCTTTAGAACAGGGGTTAACTATGGCTACACCTTC. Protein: CASSPFRTGVNYGYTF. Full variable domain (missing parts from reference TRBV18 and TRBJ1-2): NAGVMQNPRHLVRRRGQEARLRCSPMKGHSHVYWYRQLPEEGLKFMVYLQKENIIDESGMPKERFSAEFPKEGPSILRIQQVVRGDSAAYFCASSPFRTGVNYGYTFGSGTRLTVV.

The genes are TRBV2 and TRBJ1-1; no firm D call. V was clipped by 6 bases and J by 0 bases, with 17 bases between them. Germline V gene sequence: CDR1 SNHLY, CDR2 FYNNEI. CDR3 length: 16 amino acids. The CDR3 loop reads CASSRSREGLNTEAFF. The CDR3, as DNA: TGTGCCAGCAGCCGGTCGAGAGAGGGATTGAACACTGAAGCTTTCTTT.

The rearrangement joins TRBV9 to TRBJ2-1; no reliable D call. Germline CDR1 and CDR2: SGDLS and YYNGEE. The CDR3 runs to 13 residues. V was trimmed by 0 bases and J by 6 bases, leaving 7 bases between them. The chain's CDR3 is CASSVGMSNEQFF. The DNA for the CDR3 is TGTGCCAGCAGCGTAGGGATGTCCAATGAGCAGTTCTTC.

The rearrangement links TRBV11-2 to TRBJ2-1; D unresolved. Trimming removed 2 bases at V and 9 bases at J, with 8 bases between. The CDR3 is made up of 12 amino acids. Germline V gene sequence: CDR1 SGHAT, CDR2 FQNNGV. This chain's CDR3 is CASSLLLREQFF. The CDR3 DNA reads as TGTGCCAGCAGCTTACTTTTACGTGAGCAGTTCTTC.

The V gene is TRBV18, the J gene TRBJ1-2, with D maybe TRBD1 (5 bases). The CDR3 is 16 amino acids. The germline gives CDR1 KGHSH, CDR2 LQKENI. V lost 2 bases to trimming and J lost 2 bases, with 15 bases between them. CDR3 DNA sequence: TGTGCCAGCTCACCATCCCTCGGGACTGTGAACTATGGCTACACCTTC. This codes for CASSPSLGTVNYGYTF.

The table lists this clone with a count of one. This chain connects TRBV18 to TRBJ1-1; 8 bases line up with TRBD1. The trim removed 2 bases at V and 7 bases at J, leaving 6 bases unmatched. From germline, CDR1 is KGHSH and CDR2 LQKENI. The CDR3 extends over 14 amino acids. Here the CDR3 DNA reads TGTGCCAGCTCACCAAAACAGGGGGTCTTTGAAGCTTTCTTT. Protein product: CASSPKQGVFEAFF.

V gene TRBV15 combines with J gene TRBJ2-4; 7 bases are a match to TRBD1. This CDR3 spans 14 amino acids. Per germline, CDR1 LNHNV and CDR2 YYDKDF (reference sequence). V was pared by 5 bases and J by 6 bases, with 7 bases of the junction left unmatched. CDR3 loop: CATSGTVGGNIQYF. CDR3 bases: TGTGCCACCAGCGGGACAGTTGGTGGAAACATTCAGTACTTC.

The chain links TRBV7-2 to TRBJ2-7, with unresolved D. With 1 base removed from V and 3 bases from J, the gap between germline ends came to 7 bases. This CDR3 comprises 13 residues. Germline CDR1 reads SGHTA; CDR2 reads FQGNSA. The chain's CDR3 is CASSLVFNYEQYF. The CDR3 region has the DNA TGTGCCAGCAGCTTAGTTTTCAACTACGAGCAGTACTTC. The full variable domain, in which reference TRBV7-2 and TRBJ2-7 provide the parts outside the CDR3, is GAGVSQSPSNKVTEKGKDVELRCDPISGHTALYWYRQSLGQGLEFLIYFQGNSAPDKSGLPSDRFSAERTGGSVSTLTIQRTQQEDSAVYLCASSLVFNYEQYFGPGTRLTVT.

CDR3 residues: CASRRRGSYGYTF. CDR3 nucleotides: TGTGCCAGCAGACGCAGGGGGTCCTATGGCTACACCTTC. This chain joins TRBV7-2 and TRBJ1-2, with 7 positions matching TRBD1. The J segment lost 4 bases and the V segment lost 6 bases, leaving 5 bases of the junction unmatched. The CDR3 is made up of 13 amino acids. Per the germline V gene, CDR1 is SGHTA and CDR2 is FQGNSA.

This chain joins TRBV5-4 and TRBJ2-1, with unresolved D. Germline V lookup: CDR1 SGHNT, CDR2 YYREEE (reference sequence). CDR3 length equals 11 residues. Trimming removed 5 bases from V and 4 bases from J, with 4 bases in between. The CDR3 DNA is TGTGCCAGCAGGGGGTACAATGAGCAGTTCTTC. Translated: CASRGYNEQFF.

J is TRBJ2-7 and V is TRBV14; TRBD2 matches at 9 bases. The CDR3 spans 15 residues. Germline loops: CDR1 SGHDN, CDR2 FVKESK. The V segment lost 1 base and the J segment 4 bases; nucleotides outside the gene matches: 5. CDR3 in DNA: TGTGCCAGCAGCCAAGTAGCGGGAGCTAGTTACGAGCAGTACTTC. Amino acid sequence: CASSQVAGASYEQYF.